This T cell receptor beta chain was captured by sequencing in a study of graft-versus-host responses after intestinal transplantation. Broader study findings: GvH clones appeared in recipient marrow, some first in ileum or blood.

This clone was seen just once. Its matching antigen is unknown. The CDR3 totals 15 residues. Produced via immunoSEQ multiplex PCR; TCRdb's table is partial and in-frame only. The sample consists of about 130,000 clones, 92% of them appearing once. The sample here was unstimulated CD4+ T cells sorted from spleen or lymph node cells, taken before intestinal transplant. This TCR derives from a human donor who received an intestinal transplant. The rearrangement links TRBV7-5 to TRBJ1-2; the table's D call TRBD1 went unverified against the DNA. TRBV7-5 is tagged as a pseudogene. The CDR3 here is CVRSLPGSTAGGYTF. Here the CDR3 DNA reads TGTGTCAGAAGCCTACCCGGATCCACGGCAGGTGGCTACACCTTC.